Each of the 12 T cell receptor beta chains below was sequenced from the same sample in a study of PD-1 blockade in classical Hodgkin lymphoma. No patient escaped relapse after autologous stem cell transplantation, and brentuximab vedotin exposure varied. Assay: immunoSEQ multiplex PCR; the TCRdb copy retains only in-frame clones and omits some. The repertoire holds tens of thousands of clones, with nearly 90% as singletons. The input for sequencing was peripheral blood mononuclear cells (PBMCs), taken before the second cycle of nivolumab. The source of these receptors is a human donor with classical Hodgkin lymphoma.

The V call is TRBV10-3, the J call TRBJ2-3; D unclear. This CDR3 is built from 17 residues. Trimming removed 3 bases at V and 2 bases at J, with 18 bases between. Looked up from germline, CDR1 is ENHRY and CDR2 is SYGVKD. CDR3: CAISDPRIGLYTDTQYF. CDR3 nucleotide sequence: TGTGCCATCAGTGACCCCCGGATCGGCCTATACACAGATACGCAGTATTTT.

In nucleotides, the CDR3 is TGTGCCATCAGTGAGTCGGTCAGGGGACTGGGCGAGCAGTACTTC. Protein product: CAISESVRGLGEQYF. This sequence joins TRBV10-3 and TRBJ2-7; possibly TRBD1 or TRBD2 for D (6 bases each). The CDR3 length is 15 residues. Looked up from germline, CDR1 is ENHRY and CDR2 is SYGVKD. V lost 0 bases and J lost 6, with 15 bases in between.

V and J are TRBV19 and TRBJ2-1, with 10 bases lining up with TRBD2. The CDR3 runs 15 residues. The J segment lost 7 bases and the V segment lost 6 bases, leaving 9 bases of the junction unmatched. CDR1 is LNHDA and CDR2 is SQIVND in the germline V gene (reference sequence). The CDR3, as DNA: TGTGCCAGTAGAAGGATAGCGGGAGGAAAAAATGAGCAGTTCTTC. Translated: CASRRIAGGKNEQFF. Complete variable domain (other parts from reference TRBV19 and TRBJ2-1): DGGITQSPKYLFRKEGQNVTLSCEQNLNHDAMYWYRQDPGQGLRLIYYSQIVNDFQKGDIAEGYSVSREKKESFPLTVTSAQKNPTAFYLCASRRIAGGKNEQFFGPGTRLTVL.

CDR3 loop: CASSLSQGGQETQYF. CDR3 DNA sequence: TGTGCCAGCAGCTTGTCGCAGGGGGGTCAAGAGACCCAGTACTTC. This chain uses TRBV5-6 with TRBJ2-5; tentative D call: TRBD1 (7 bases). CDR3 size: 15 residues. V was pared by 1 base and J by 2 bases, with 12 bases between. From germline, CDR1 is SGHDT and CDR2 YYEEEE.

The chain recombines TRBV25-1 with TRBJ2-7; unclear D gene. Trimming took off 3 bases at V and 3 bases at J, with 6 bases between the two ends. Germline CDR1 reads MGHDK; CDR2 reads SYGVNS. The CDR3 is 12 amino acids. The CDR3 DNA sequence: TGTGCCAGCAGTGAGAACTACTACGAGCAGTACTTC. Amino acid sequence: CASSENYYEQYF.

This clone was recorded a few times. The rearrangement joins TRBV27 to TRBJ1-2; 10 bases map to TRBD1. The CDR3 loop spans 15 amino acids. CDR1 and CDR2 from the germline V gene are MNHEY and SMNVEV (reference sequence). The trim removed 5 bases at V and 8 bases at J, leaving 11 bases unmatched. The CDR3 DNA follows: TGTGCCAGCAGTCCCCCCGGGACAGGGGTTCGGGGCTACACCTTC. Its translation: CASSPPGTGVRGYTF.

This clone was recorded a few times. V is TRBV27 and J is TRBJ2-5, with D perhaps matching TRBD1 (6 bases). Near its end, the DNA agrees better with TRBJ2-7, so the J call may be wrong. This CDR3 has 14 amino acids. CDR1 is MNHEY, CDR2 SMNVEV, per germline (reference sequence). CDR3 amino acids: CASSLRVGGYEQYF. The CDR3 coding sequence is TGTGCCAGCAGTTTACGGGTAGGGGGCTACGAGCAGTACTTC.

CDR3 amino acids: CASSLLPKTYEQYF. Here the CDR3 DNA reads TGTGCCAGCAGTTTACTTCCCAAGACCTACGAGCAGTACTTC. This rearrangement joins TRBV27 to TRBJ2-7, with D unclear. V dropped 2 bases and J dropped 2 bases, with 10 bases sitting between them. In germline, CDR1 is MNHEY, CDR2 SMNVEV (reference sequence). There are 14 residues in the CDR3.

The chain combines TRBV21-1 with TRBJ1-5; TRBD1, the table's D call, lacks a check against the DNA. TRBV21-1 is a documented pseudogene. This CDR3 is 20 amino acids long. The CDR3 nucleotides read TGTGCCAACCCTGTTGACCGGGACAGGGGTAAAGGGCGGCAGAATCAGCCCCAGCATTTT. Protein: CANPVDRDRGKGRQNQPQHF.

V is TRBV9 and J is TRBJ2-3; TRBD1 agrees at 7 bases. Per germline, CDR1 SGDLS and CDR2 YYNGEE. The CDR3 totals 16 residues. The V gene end was trimmed by 1 base and the J gene end by 1 base; junction bases not matched to a gene: 6. CDR3 in DNA: TGTGCCAGCAGCGTACTCAGACAGGGTGGCACAGATACGCAGTATTTT. This sequence encodes CASSVLRQGGTDTQYF.

J is TRBJ2-7 and V is TRBV6-6; no reliable D call. This CDR3 contains 12 residues. V dropped 0 bases and J dropped 7 bases, with 7 bases sitting between them. Germline-derived CDR1 and CDR2 are MNHNY and SVGAGI (reference sequence). The DNA of the CDR3 is TGTGCCAGCAGTTACTCAGGAGAAGAGCAGTACTTC. Amino acids: CASSYSGEEQYF.

This chain links TRBV18 with TRBJ2-5; D unresolved. Germline assignment: CDR1 KGHSH and CDR2 LQKENI. Trimming pared 4 bases from V and 1 base from J, leaving 7 bases between. The CDR3 loop spans 13 amino acids. CDR3: CASSLDPQETQYF. CDR3 DNA sequence: TGTGCCAGCTCACTAGACCCCCAAGAGACCCAGTACTTC.